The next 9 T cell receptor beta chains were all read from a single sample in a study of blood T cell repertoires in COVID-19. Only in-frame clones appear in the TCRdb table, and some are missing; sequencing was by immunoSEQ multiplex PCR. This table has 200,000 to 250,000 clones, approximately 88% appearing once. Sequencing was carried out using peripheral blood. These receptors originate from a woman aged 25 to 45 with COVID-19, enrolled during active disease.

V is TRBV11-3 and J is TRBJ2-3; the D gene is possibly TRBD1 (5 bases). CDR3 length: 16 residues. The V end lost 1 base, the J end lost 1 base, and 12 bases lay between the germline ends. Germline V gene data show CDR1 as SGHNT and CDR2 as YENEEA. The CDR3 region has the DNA TGTGCCAGCAGCTTAGGAGGAGACAGTCGCACAGATACGCAGTATTTT. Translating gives CASSLGGDSRTDTQYF.

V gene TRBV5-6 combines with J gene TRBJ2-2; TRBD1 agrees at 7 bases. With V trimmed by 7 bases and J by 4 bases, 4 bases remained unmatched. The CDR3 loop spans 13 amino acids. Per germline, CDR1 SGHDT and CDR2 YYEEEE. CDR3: CASRQGSTGELFF. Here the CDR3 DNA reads TGTGCCAGCCGACAGGGTAGCACCGGGGAGCTGTTTTTT.

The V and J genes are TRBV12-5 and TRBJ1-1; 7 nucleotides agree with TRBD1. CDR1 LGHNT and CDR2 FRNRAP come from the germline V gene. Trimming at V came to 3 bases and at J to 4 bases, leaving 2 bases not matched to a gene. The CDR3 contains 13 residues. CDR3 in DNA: TGTGCTAGTGGTTTAAACAGGGGCACTGAAGCTTTCTTT. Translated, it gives CASGLNRGTEAFF.

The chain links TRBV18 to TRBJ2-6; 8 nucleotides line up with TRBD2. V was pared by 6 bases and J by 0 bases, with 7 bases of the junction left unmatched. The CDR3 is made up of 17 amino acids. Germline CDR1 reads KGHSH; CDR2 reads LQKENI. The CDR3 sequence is CASSPTSEPSGANVLTF. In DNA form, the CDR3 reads TGTGCCAGCTCGCCGACTAGCGAACCCTCTGGGGCCAACGTCCTGACTTTC.

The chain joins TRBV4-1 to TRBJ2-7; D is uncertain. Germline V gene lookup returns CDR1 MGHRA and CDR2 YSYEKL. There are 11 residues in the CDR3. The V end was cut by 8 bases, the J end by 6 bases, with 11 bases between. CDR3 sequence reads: CASSTDREQYF. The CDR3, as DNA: TGCGCCAGCTCTACAGACCGCGAGCAGTACTTC.

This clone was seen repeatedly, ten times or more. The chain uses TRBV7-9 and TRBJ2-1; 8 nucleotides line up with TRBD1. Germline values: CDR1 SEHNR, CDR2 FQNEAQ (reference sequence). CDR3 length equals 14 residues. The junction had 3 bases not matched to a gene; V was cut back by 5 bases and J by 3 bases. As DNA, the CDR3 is TGTGCCAGCAGCCCGGACAGGGACTACAATGAGCAGTTCTTC. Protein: CASSPDRDYNEQFF.

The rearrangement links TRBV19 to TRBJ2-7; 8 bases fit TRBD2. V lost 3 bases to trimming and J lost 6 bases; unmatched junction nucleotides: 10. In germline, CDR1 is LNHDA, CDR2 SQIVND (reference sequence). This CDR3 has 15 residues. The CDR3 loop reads CASSISIAGTAEQYF. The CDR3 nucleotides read TGTGCCAGTAGTATCTCGATAGCGGGGACGGCCGAGCAGTACTTC.

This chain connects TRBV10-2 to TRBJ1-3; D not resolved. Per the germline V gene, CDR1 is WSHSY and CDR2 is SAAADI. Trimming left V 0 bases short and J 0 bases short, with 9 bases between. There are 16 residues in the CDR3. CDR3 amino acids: CASSESKGSSGNTIYF. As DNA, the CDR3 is TGCGCCAGCAGTGAGTCGAAAGGGAGCTCTGGAAACACCATATATTTT.

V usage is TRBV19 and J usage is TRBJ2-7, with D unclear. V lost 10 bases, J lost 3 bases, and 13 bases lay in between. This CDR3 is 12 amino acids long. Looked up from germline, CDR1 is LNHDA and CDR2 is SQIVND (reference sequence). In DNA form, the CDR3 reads TGTGCCACCTCAGACATGCTCTACGAGCAGTACTTC. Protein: CATSDMLYEQYF.